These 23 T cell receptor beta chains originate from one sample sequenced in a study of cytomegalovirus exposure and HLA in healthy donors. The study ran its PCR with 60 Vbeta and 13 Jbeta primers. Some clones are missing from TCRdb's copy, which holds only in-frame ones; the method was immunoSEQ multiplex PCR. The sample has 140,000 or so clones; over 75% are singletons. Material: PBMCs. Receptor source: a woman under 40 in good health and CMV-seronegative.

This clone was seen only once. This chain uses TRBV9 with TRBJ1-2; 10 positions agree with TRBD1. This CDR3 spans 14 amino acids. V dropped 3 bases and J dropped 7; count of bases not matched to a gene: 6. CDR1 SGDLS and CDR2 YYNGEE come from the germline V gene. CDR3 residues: CASSGGTGVCGYTF. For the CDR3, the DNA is TGTGCCAGCAGCGGGGGGACAGGGGTTTGTGGCTACACCTTC.

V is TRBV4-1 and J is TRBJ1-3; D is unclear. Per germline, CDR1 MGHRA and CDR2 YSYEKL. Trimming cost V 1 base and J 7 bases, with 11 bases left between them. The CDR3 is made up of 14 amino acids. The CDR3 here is CASSQGAGINTIYF. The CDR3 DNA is TGCGCCAGCAGCCAAGGGGCAGGTATTAACACCATATATTTT.

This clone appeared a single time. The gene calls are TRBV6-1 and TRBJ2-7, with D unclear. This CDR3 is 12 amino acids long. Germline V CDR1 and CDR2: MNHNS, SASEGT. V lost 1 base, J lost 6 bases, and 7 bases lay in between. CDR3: CASSEGAGEQYF. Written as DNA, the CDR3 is TGTGCCAGCAGTGAAGGGGCCGGCGAGCAGTACTTC.

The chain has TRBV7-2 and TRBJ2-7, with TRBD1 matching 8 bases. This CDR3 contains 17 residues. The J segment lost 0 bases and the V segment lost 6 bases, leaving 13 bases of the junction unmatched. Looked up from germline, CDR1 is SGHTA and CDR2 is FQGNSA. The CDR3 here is CASSSQRQGPSSYEQYF. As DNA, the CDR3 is TGTGCCAGCAGTTCCCAACGACAGGGGCCAAGCTCCTACGAGCAGTACTTC.

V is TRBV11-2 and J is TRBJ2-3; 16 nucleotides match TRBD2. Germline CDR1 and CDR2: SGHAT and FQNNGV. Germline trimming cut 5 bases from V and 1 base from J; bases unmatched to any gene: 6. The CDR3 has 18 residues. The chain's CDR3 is CASSRGTSGGGRTDTQYF. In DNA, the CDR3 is TGTGCCAGCAGCCGTGGGACTAGCGGGGGGGGGCGCACAGATACGCAGTATTTT.

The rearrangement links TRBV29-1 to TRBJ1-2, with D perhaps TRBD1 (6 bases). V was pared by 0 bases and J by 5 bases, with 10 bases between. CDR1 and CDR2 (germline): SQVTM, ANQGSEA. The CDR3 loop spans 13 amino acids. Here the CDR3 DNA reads TGCAGCGTTGAAGAGCAACAGGGTTATGGCTACACCTTC. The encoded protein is CSVEEQQGYGYTF.

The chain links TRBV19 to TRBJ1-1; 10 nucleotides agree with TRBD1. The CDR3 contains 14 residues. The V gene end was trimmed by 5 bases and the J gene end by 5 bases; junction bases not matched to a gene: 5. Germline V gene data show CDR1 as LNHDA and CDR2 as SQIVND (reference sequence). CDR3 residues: CASSQDRGLTEAFF. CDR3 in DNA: TGTGCCAGTAGTCAGGACAGGGGGTTGACTGAAGCTTTCTTT.

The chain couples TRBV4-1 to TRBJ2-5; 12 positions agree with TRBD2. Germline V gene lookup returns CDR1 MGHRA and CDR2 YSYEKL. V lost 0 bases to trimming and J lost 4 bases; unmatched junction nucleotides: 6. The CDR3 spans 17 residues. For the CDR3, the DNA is TGCGCCAGCAGCCAAGAGGGGCTAGCGGGGGGGGGAGAGACCCAGTACTTC. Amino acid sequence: CASSQEGLAGGGETQYF.

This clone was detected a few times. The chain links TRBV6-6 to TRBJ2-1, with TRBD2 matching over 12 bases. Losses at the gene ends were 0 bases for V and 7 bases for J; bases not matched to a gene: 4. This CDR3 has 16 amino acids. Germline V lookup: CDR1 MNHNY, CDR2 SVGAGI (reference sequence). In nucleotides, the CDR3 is TGTGCCAGCAGTTACTCGACTAGCGGGGGTGGGAATGAGCAGTTCTTC. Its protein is CASSYSTSGGGNEQFF.

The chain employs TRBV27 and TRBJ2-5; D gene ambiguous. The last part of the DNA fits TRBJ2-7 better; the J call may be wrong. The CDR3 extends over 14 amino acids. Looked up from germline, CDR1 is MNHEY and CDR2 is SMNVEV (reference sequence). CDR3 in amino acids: CASSLYGGVYEQYF. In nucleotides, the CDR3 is TGTGCCAGCAGTTTGTACGGCGGCGTTTACGAGCAGTACTTC.

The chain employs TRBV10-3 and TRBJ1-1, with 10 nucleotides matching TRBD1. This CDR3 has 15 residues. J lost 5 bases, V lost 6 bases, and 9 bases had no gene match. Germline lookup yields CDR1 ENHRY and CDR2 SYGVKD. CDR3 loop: CAISPGQGMRTEAFF. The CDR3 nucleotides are TGTGCCATCAGCCCGGGACAGGGGATGAGAACTGAAGCTTTCTTT.

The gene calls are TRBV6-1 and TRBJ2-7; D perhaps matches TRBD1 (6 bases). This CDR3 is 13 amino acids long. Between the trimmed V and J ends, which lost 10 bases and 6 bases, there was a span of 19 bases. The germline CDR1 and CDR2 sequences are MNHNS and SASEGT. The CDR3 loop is CATTDSLRSEQYF. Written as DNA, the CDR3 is TGTGCCACCACGGACAGCCTCCGGAGCGAGCAGTACTTC.

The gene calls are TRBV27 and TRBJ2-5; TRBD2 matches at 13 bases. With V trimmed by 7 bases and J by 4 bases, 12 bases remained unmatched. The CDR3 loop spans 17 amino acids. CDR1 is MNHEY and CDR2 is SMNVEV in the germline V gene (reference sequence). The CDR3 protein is CASKGGSLAGGIETQYF. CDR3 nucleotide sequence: TGTGCCAGCAAGGGGGGCTCACTAGCGGGAGGGATAGAGACCCAGTACTTC.

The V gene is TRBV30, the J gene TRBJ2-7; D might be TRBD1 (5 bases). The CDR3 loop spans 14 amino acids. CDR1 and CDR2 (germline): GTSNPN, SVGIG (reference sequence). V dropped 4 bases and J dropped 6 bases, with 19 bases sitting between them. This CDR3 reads CAWTVKGFRLEQYF. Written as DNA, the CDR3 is TGTGCCTGGACCGTAAAGGGGTTCCGTCTCGAGCAGTACTTC. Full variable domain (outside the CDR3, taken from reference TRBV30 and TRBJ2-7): SQTIHQWPATLVQPVGSPLSLECTVEGTSNPNLYWYRQAAGRGLQLLFYSVGIGQISSEVPQNLSASRPQDRQFILSSKKLLLSDSGFYLCAWTVKGFRLEQYFGPGTRLTVT.

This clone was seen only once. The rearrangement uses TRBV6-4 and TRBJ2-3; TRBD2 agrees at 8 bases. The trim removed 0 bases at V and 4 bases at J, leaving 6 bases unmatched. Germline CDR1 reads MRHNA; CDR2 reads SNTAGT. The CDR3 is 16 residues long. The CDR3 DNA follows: TGTGCCAGCAGTGACTCACCCGCGGGGGGTTCAGATACGCAGTATTTT. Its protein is CASSDSPAGGSDTQYF.

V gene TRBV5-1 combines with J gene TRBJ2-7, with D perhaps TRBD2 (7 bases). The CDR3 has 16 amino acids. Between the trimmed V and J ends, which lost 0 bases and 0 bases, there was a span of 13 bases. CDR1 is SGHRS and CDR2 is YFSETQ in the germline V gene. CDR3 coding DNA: TGCGCCAGCAGCTTGGGGGGGGGCAGGGGCTCCTACGAGCAGTACTTC. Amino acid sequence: CASSLGGGRGSYEQYF.

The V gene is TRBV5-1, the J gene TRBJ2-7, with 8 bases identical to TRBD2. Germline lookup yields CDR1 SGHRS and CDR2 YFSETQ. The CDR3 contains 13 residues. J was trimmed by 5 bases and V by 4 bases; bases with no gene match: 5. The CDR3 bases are TGCGCCAGCAGCCCGGGGGGGGCCCACGAGCAGTACTTC. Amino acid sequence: CASSPGGAHEQYF.

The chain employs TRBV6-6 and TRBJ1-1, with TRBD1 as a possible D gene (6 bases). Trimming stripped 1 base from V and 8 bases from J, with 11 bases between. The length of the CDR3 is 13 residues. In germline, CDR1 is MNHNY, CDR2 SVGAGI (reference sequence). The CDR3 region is CASSYFGGAEAFF. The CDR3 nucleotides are TGTGCCAGCAGTTACTTCGGGGGGGCCGAAGCTTTCTTT.

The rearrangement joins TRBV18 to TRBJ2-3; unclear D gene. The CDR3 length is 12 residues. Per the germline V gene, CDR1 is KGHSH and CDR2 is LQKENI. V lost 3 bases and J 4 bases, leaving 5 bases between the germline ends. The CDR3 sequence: CASSPAADTQYF. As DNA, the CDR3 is TGTGCCAGCTCACCGGCCGCAGATACGCAGTATTTT.

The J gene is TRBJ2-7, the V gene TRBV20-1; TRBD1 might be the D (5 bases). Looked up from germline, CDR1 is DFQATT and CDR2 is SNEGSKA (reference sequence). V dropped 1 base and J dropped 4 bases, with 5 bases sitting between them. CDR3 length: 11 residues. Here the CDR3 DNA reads TGCAGTGCTAGAGGACAGTACGAGCAGTACTTC. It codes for CSARGQYEQYF.

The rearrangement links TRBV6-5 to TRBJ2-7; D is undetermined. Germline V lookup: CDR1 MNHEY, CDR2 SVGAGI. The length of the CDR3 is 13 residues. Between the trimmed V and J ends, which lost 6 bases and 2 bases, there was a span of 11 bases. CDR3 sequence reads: CASSPGATYEQYF. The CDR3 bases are TGTGCCAGCAGCCCCGGAGCAACCTACGAGCAGTACTTC.

The CDR3 DNA sequence: TGTGCCAGCTCACCGGGCGAGAGTTCACCCCTCCACTTT. Translating gives CASSPGESSPLHF. The chain uses TRBV18 and TRBJ1-6; D gene ambiguous. Germline V gives CDR1 KGHSH, CDR2 LQKENI. The CDR3 covers 13 residues. V lost 3 bases to trimming and J lost 9 bases, with 9 bases between them.

The CDR3 DNA reads TGTGCCAGCAGCTTAGTGGGCGAAGCTTTCTTT. Amino acids: CASSLVGEAFF. The chain uses TRBV7-9 and TRBJ1-1; unclear D gene. The V gene lost 1 base and the J gene lost 8 bases, with 5 bases spanning the gap. This CDR3 contains 11 residues. Looked up from germline, CDR1 is SEHNR and CDR2 is FQNEAQ (reference sequence). Together with reference TRBV7-9 and TRBJ1-1, the CDR3 gives the full variable domain: DTGVSQNPRHKITKRGQNVTFRCDPISEHNRLYWYRQTLGQGPEFLTYFQNEAQLEKSRLLSDRFSAERPKGSFSTLEIQRTEQGDSAMYLCASSLVGEAFFGQGTRLTVV.